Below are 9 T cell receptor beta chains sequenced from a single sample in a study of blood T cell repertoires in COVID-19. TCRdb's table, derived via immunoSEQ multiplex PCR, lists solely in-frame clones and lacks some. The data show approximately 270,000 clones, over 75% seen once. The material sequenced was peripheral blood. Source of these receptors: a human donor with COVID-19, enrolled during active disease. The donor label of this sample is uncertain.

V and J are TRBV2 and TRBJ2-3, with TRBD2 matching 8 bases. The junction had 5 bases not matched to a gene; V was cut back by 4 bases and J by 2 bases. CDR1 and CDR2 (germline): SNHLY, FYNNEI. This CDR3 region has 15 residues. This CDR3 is CASSGTSISTDTQYF. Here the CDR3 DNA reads TGTGCCAGCAGTGGGACTAGCATATCCACAGATACGCAGTATTTT.

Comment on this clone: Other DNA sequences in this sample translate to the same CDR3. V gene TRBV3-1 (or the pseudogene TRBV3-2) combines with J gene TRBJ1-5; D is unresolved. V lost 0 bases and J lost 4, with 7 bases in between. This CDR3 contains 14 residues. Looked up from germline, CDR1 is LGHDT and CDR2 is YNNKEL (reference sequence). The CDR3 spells CASSQDAGNQPQHF. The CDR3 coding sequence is TGTGCCAGCAGCCAAGATGCGGGAAATCAGCCCCAGCATTTT.

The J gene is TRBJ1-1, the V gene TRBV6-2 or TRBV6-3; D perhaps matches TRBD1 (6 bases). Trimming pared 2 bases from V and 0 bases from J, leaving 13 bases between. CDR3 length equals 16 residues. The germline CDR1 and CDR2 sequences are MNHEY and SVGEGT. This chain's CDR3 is CASSYIGRGLNTEAFF. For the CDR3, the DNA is TGTGCCAGCAGTTACATAGGCAGGGGACTGAACACTGAAGCTTTCTTT.

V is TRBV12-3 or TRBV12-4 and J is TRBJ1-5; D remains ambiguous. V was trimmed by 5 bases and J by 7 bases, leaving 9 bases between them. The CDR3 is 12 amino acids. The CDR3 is CASSAQSQPQHF. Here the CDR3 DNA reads TGTGCCAGCAGTGCTCAAAGCCAGCCCCAGCATTTT.

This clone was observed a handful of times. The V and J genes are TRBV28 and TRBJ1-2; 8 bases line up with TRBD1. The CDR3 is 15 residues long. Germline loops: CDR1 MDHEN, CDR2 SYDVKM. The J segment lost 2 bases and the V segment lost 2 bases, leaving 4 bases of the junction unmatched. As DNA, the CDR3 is TGTGCCAGCAGTTTACCAGGGGGCACCAACTATGGCTACACCTTC. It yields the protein CASSLPGGTNYGYTF.

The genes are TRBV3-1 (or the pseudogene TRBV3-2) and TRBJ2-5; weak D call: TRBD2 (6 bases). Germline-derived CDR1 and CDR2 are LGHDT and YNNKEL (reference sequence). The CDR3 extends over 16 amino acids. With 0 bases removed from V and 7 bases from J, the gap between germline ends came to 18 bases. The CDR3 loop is CASSQDPRTYGGTQYF. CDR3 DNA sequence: TGTGCCAGCAGCCAAGATCCAAGGACATACGGGGGGACCCAGTACTTC.

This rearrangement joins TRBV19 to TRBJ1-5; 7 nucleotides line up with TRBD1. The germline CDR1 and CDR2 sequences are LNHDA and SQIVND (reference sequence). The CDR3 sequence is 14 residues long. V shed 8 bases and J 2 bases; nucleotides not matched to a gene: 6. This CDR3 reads CASLATGGNQPQHF. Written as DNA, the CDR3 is TGTGCCAGTCTAGCTACAGGGGGCAATCAGCCCCAGCATTTT.

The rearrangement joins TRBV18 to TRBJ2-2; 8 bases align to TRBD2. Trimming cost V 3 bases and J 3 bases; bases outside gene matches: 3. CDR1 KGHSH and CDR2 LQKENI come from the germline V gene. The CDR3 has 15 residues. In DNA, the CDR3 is TGTGCCAGCTCACCCCAAGCGGGAGACACCGGGGAGCTGTTTTTT. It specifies CASSPQAGDTGELFF.

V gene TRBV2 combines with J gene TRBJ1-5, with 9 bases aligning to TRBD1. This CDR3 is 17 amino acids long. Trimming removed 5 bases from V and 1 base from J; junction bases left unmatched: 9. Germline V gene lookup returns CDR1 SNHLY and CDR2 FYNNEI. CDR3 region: CASSRDREQLSNQPQHF. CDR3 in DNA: TGTGCCAGCAGTCGGGACAGGGAGCAACTAAGCAATCAGCCCCAGCATTTT.